This is a list of T cell receptor beta chains from one sample in a study of beta chain features in type 1 diabetes. The protocol was immunoSEQ multiplex PCR, while the TCRdb copy is restricted to in-frame clones and leaves out a portion. The sample consists of 640,000 or so clones, around 15% of them appearing once. Material: naive CD4+ T cells from blood. Source of these receptors: a man between 18 and 35 years old with type 1 diabetes. The CDR3 runs from the conserved cysteine through the conserved F or W. A D gene is named only where the DNA matches it firmly. Only some rows state a clone size, as once, few, many or a class for expanded clones.

TRBV30	TRBJ1-2	NA	NA	TGTGCCTTAAACCGGGACACCTATGGCTACACCTTC	CALNRDTYGYTF
TRBV2	TRBJ2-4	few	NA	TGTGCCAGCAGTGTGGGAGGTGTGGACATTCAGTACTTC	CASSVGGVDIQYF
TRBV14	TRBJ2-5	NA	TRBD2	TGTGCCAGCAGTCTTGGGACTAGCGGGATAGAGACCCAGTACTTC	CASSLGTSGIETQYF
TRBV18	TRBJ1-1	NA	TRBD1	TGTGCCAGCTCACCATTATACACGACAGGGGGCTTGACTGAAGCTTTCTTT	CASSPLYTTGGLTEAFF
TRBV10-3	TRBJ2-7	NA	TRBD2	TGTGCCATCAGTGCAGCGGGGGGCTCCTACGAGCAGTACTTC	CAISAAGGSYEQYF
TRBV10-3	TRBJ1-2	few	NA	TGTGCCATCAGTACCTCCAATCAGAGGAGCTACACCTTC	CAISTSNQRSYTF
TRBV10-3	TRBJ2-7	NA	NA	TGTGCCATCCGGACAGATTCGTCCTACGAGCAGTACTTC	CAIRTDSSYEQYF
TRBV6-5	TRBJ1-1	few	NA	TGTGCCAGCAGTTACTCGAGAGACACTGAAGCTTTCTTT	CASSYSRDTEAFF
TRBV9	TRBJ1-2	NA	NA	TGTGCCAGCAGCGTGGAGGCAGGGGCCACCCCAAACTATGGCTACACCTTC	CASSVEAGATPNYGYTF
TRBV10-3	TRBJ2-5	NA	NA	TGTGCCATCAGTGAGTCGGCGGGGCGGGGGACAAACAGTCAAGAGACCCAGTACTTC	CAISESAGRGTNSQETQYF
TRBV11-3	TRBJ2-2	NA	NA	TGTGCCAGCAGCTCACACATTGACACTCACACCGGGGAGCTGTTTTTT	CASSSHIDTHTGELFF
TRBV27	TRBJ1-2	few	TRBD1	TGTGCCAGCACCGGATTCCAAACAGGGGGGGTTGCCTTTGGCTACACCTTC	CASTGFQTGGVAFGYTF
TRBV5-1	TRBJ2-1	NA	NA	TGCGCCAGCAGCCCCACTGGCGATGAGCAGTTCTTC	CASSPTGDEQFF
TRBV7-2	TRBJ1-5	few	NA	TGTGCCAGCAGCCCACCCCCGCAGGGAAGCAATCAGCCCCAGCATTTT	CASSPPPQGSNQPQHF
TRBV28	TRBJ1-4	NA	NA	TGTGCCAGCAGTCAACCTACAGGTTTTCGAAAACTGTTTTTT	CASSQPTGFRKLFF
TRBV2	TRBJ2-7	NA	TRBD1	TGTGCCAGCAGTGAAATCCAGGGGGCGGGGGAGCAGTACTTC	CASSEIQGAGEQYF
TRBV15	TRBJ2-1	NA	NA	TGTGCCACCAGCGACAGCCCATCCCTCTCCTACAATGAGCAGTTCTTC	CATSDSPSLSYNEQFF
TRBV15	TRBJ2-7	few	TRBD1	TGTGCCACCAGCAGAGGATACAGGGGCCAGGGGACCTACGAGCAGTACTTC	CATSRGYRGQGTYEQYF
TRBV9	TRBJ1-1	NA	NA	TGTGCCAGCAGCGTAGGCGTTAACGTCATGAACACTGAAGCTTTCTTT	CASSVGVNVMNTEAFF
TRBV10-3	TRBJ2-1	few	NA	TGTGCCATCAGTGAGTCATCCACGATCACCTACAATGAGCAGTTCTTC	CAISESSTITYNEQFF
TRBV5-1	TRBJ2-5	NA	TRBD2	TGCGCCAGCAGTTTGGGCGTCCTAGCGGGGGCGGAGACCCAGTACTTC	CASSLGVLAGAETQYF
TRBV20-1	TRBJ2-7	few	NA	TGCAGTGCTAGAGACTACGAGCAGTACTTC	CSARDYEQYF
TRBV4-1	TRBJ1-5	NA	NA	TGCGCCAGCAGCCAAGAGGGCGGCTATAGCAATCAGCCCCAGCATTTT	CASSQEGGYSNQPQHF
TRBV27	TRBJ1-2	once	NA	TGTGCCAGCACCCAGGTGCCCCACGCCTTTAACTATGGCTACACCTTC	CASTQVPHAFNYGYTF
TRBV10-3	TRBJ1-5	few	TRBD1	TGTGCCATCAGTAACAGGGGAGAGCAGCCCCAGCATTTT	CAISNRGEQPQHF
TRBV28	TRBJ2-7	NA	NA	TGTGCCAGCAGTTCCGGGACTTCTTCACCTTCCTACGAGCAGTACTTC	CASSSGTSSPSYEQYF
TRBV7-2	TRBJ2-5	NA	NA	TGTGCCAGCAGCTTAGAAGGTTACCAAGAGACCCAGTACTTC	CASSLEGYQETQYF
TRBV6-4	TRBJ2-5	few	NA	TGTGCCAGCAGTGACTTCGATGGGGAGACCCAGTACTTC	CASSDFDGETQYF
TRBV28	TRBJ2-3	NA	NA	TGTGCCAGCAGTCCCGTTTCGAGCGGGTATACGCAGTATTTT	CASSPVSSGYTQYF
TRBV19	TRBJ2-5	NA	NA	TGTGCCAGTACAGGCAGGGACCAAGAGACCCAGTACTTC	CASTGRDQETQYF
TRBV13	TRBJ1-2	NA	TRBD1	TGTGCCAGCAGCTTAGGGCCCCCGGGACAGAGCTATGGCTACACCTTC	CASSLGPPGQSYGYTF
TRBV7-9	TRBJ1-3	few	TRBD1	TGTGCCAGCAGCCGGACAGGGACAGGTGGAAACACCATATATTTT	CASSRTGTGGNTIYF
TRBV7-7	TRBJ2-5	NA	TRBD2	TGTGCCAGCAGCCCAGGGACTAGCGGGGAGACCCAGTACTTC	CASSPGTSGETQYF
TRBV2	TRBJ2-5	NA	NA	TGTGCCAGCAGTGAACACGGGACGGAGACCCAGTACTTC	CASSEHGTETQYF
TRBV28	TRBJ2-5	NA	TRBD1	TGTGCCAGCAGATACAGGGGTTACCAAGAGACCCAGTACTTC	CASRYRGYQETQYF
TRBV30	TRBJ1-1	NA	NA	TGTGCCTGGAGTGTACGGACCCCCACTGAAGCTTTCTTT	CAWSVRTPTEAFF
TRBV10-3	TRBJ2-3	NA	TRBD1	TGTGCCATCAGTGGAACCGGGACAGGGACCACAGATACGCAGTATTTT	CAISGTGTGTTDTQYF
TRBV9	TRBJ1-1	few	NA	TGTGCCAGCAGCGTAGCATCTGAAGCTTTCTTT	CASSVASEAFF
TRBV19	TRBJ1-1	NA	NA	TGTGCCAGTAGTATAGAGGCGAAGGGGAACACTGAAGCTTTCTTT	CASSIEAKGNTEAFF
TRBV20-1	TRBJ2-7	few	NA	TGCAGTGCTGTGGACAGATACGAGCAGTACTTC	CSAVDRYEQYF
TRBV10-2	TRBJ2-3	few	TRBD1	TGCGCCAGCAGTGAGGCGGGACAGGGGCCCACAGATACGCAGTATTTT	CASSEAGQGPTDTQYF
TRBV30	TRBJ2-3	few	NA	TGTGCCTGGCCCACCCGGGAGAAAGATACGCAGTATTTT	CAWPTREKDTQYF
TRBV18	TRBJ2-7	few	TRBD1	TGTGCCAGCTCATCGGACAGGGGAGCCTACGAGCAGTACTTC	CASSSDRGAYEQYF